These T cell receptor beta chains were read from a single sample in a study of identical twins. TCRdb independently ran MiXCR on the 5' RACE reads; one entry per CDR3 protein. The sample gives about 720,000 distinct CDR3 sequences, under 9% of which show up once; 0.75% to 1% is in the top ten. The same data also went into a second study, on yellow fever vaccine responses in identical twins.

Input material: PBMCs. Receptors originate from a young woman in good health. The CDR3 runs from the conserved cysteine through the conserved F or W. The D gene is left open where the match is weak. A clone size is listed for some rows: how often the clone was seen (once, few, many), or a class if it is expanded.

TRBJ2-2	TRBD2	.	TRBV2	TGTGCCATCAGTCGCAATGTGGGCGGGGTAGCGGGAGTCACCGGGGAGCTGTTTTTT	CAISRNVGGVAGVTGELFF
TRBJ2-2	.	many	TRBV12-3/TRBV12-4	TGTGCCAGCAGTGTCGACAGGCCCGGGGAGCTGTTTTTT	CASSVDRPGELFF
TRBJ2-2	.	many	TRBV24-1	TGTGCCACCAGTGAGCCTCTAGAGGACACCGGGGAGCTGTTTTTT	CATSEPLEDTGELFF
TRBJ2-7	.	few	TRBV20-1	TGCAGTGCTAGCACCGGGACCCCCGTGGGGCAGTACTTC	CSASTGTPVGQYF
TRBJ1-1	.	.	TRBV6-5	TGTGCCAGCAGTTACGGGCCATCCACACTGACAGCTTTCTTT	CASSYGPSTLTAFF
TRBJ2-1	.	few	TRBV4-1	TGCGCCAGCAGCCCCGGGACTCTACTAGGGAATGAGCAGTTCTTC	CASSPGTLLGNEQFF
TRBJ1-5	TRBD1	.	TRBV30	TGTGCCTTATCGACAGGGATCAATCAGCCCCAGCATTTT	CALSTGINQPQHF
TRBJ2-5	.	few	TRBV24-1	TGTGCCACCAGTGACGGTACAGGGAAGGCGAGCTGGACCCAGTACTTC	CATSDGTGKASWTQYF
TRBJ2-3	.	many	TRBV18	TGTGCCAGCTCACCAGAGGGGCCACGTACAGATACGCAGTATTTT	CASSPEGPRTDTQYF
TRBJ2-7	.	.	TRBV7-2	TGTGCCAGCAGCTTATCACAGGATGACTCCTACGAGCAGTACTTC	CASSLSQDDSYEQYF
TRBJ2-7	.	.	TRBV5-5	TGTGCCATGAGCCCTGTCGATTTCTCCTACGAGCAGTACTTC	CAMSPVDFSYEQYF
TRBJ1-1	TRBD1	few	TRBV29-1	TGCAGCGTAGCCGGGACAGGGTTCCCCCGTGAAGCTTTCTTT	CSVAGTGFPREAFF
TRBJ2-4	.	many	TRBV3-1	TGTGCCAGCAGCCAAAGGGTCGGAGCCAAAAACATTCAGTACTTC	CASSQRVGAKNIQYF
TRBJ2-2	.	many	TRBV7-9	TGTGCCAGCAGCTTAGGGTCCGGGGAGCTGTTTTTT	CASSLGSGELFF
TRBJ2-3	TRBD2	few	TRBV20-1	TGCAGTGCTAGAGATCCGGCGGGAGGCCCAGATACGCAGTATTTT	CSARDPAGGPDTQYF
TRBJ2-1	.	few	TRBV20-1	TGCAGTGCTAGGAAAGTGATGATCGTAAGCTCCTACAATGAGCAGTTCTTC	CSARKVMIVSSYNEQFF
TRBJ1-4	.	many	TRBV5-6	TGTGCCAGCAGCTTGTGGACAGAAAGTAATGAAAAACTGTTTTTT	CASSLWTESNEKLFF
TRBJ2-5	TRBD1	.	TRBV5-6	TGTGCCAGCAGCCGCAGGGGGCCAGAGACCCAGTACTTC	CASSRRGPETQYF
TRBJ2-7	TRBD1	.	TRBV4-1	TGCGCCAGCAGCCAAGATCAGGCAGGGGGTCGGAACGAGCAGTACTTC	CASSQDQAGGRNEQYF
TRBJ2-3	.	few	TRBV5-1	TGCGCCAGCAGCCTGTATTTTGTCTACTCCACAGATACGCAGTATTTT	CASSLYFVYSTDTQYF
TRBJ2-5	.	few	TRBV28	TGTGCCAGCGGGGTAGTTGCTCTAGCGACCCAAGAGACCCAGTACTTC	CASGVVALATQETQYF
TRBJ2-3	TRBD2	.	TRBV29-1	TGCAGCTGCCTAGCGGGAGTTCGAAGCACAGATACGCAGTATTTT	CSCLAGVRSTDTQYF
TRBJ2-1	.	many	TRBV24-1	TGTGCCACCAGTGATTCCCGGGAAACCGTTGAGCAGTTCTTC	CATSDSRETVEQFF
TRBJ2-7	.	.	TRBV15	TGTGCCACCAGCAGAGGTGGGGAACTTGGAGTTTACGAGCAGTACTTC	CATSRGGELGVYEQYF
TRBJ2-1	TRBD2	.	TRBV6-1	TGTGCCAGTCTAGGGGCAGCGGGAGTTTCCTACAATGAGCAGTTCTTC	CASLGAAGVSYNEQFF
TRBJ2-1	.	many	TRBV10-3	TGTGCCATCACCTCATCCCACAATGAGCAGTTCTTC	CAITSSHNEQFF
TRBJ2-1	.	few	TRBV6-5	TGTGCCAGCAGTTACCTCGGACGATCCTACAATGAGCAGTTCTTC	CASSYLGRSYNEQFF
TRBJ2-1	TRBD2	many	TRBV4-2	TGTGCCAGCAGCCAAGATTTGAGGACTAGCGGGAATGAGCAGTTCTTC	CASSQDLRTSGNEQFF
TRBJ2-3	.	few	TRBV29-1	TGCAGCGTTGAAAGGTGGGACACCCAGAGCACAGATACGCAGTATTTT	CSVERWDTQSTDTQYF
TRBJ2-7	.	few	TRBV4-3	TGCGCCAGCAGTCTGGACAGACCCTACGAGCAGTACTTC	CASSLDRPYEQYF
TRBJ2-1	TRBD1	many	TRBV18	TGTGCCAGCCAACCGGGACAGGGGGCAAGCTCCTACAATGAGCAGTTCTTC	CASQPGQGASSYNEQFF
TRBJ2-7	TRBD2	many	TRBV4-3	TGCGCCAGCAGCCAAGACGCTAGCGGGAGAGGCAGAAACGAGCAGTACTTC	CASSQDASGRGRNEQYF
TRBJ1-1	TRBD1	.	TRBV25-1	TGTGCCACCCGCCGACCAGGGGGCGCGGACACTGAAGCTTTCTTT	CATRRPGGADTEAFF
TRBJ1-6	.	many	TRBV27	TGTGCCAGCAGTTTACAAGGGATTGCTGTGAATTCACCCCTCCACTTT	CASSLQGIAVNSPLHF
TRBJ1-1	.	many	TRBV10-3	TGTGCCATCAGTGAGTCGAGCTCCCCGACAGGACCGTCGAACACTGAAGCTTTCTTT	CAISESSSPTGPSNTEAFF
TRBJ2-1	.	few	TRBV2	TGTGCCAGCACCCTAGGATGGATTTTCGATGAGCAGTTCTTC	CASTLGWIFDEQFF
TRBJ2-6	TRBD1	.	TRBV20-1	TGCAGTGCTCGGACAGGTTCCCGCTCTGGGGCCAACGTCCTGACTTTC	CSARTGSRSGANVLTF
TRBJ2-1	.	.	TRBV25-1	TGTGCCAGCAGTGAACCCAGGGTCGGGCAGTTCTTC	CASSEPRVGQFF
TRBJ2-1	.	many	TRBV15	TGTGCCACCAGCAGAGGTGGAGAAGCTGAGCAGTTCTTC	CATSRGGEAEQFF
TRBJ2-3	TRBD2	few	TRBV28	TGTGCCAGCCTCGCTAGCGGGAGGGCCTTGGATACGCAGTATTTT	CASLASGRALDTQYF
TRBJ2-5	.	many	TRBV29-1	TGCAGCGTTGGAACGTACCAAGAGACCCAGTACTTC	CSVGTYQETQYF
TRBJ2-1	.	few	TRBV5-1	TGCGCCAGCAACAAGGCCTCCTACAATGAGCAGTTCTTC	CASNKASYNEQFF
TRBJ1-1	.	many	TRBV3-1	TGTGCCAGCAGCCTAGGGCAGGGATACACTGAAGCTTTCTTT	CASSLGQGYTEAFF
TRBJ2-1	.	.	TRBV6-1	TGTGCCAGCAGATCACGGGAGTCCGAAAACAATGAGCAGTTCTTC	CASRSRESENNEQFF
TRBJ1-1	TRBD1	many	TRBV11-2	TGTGCCAGCAGCCCAGCGGTGGGACAGGGGTCCACTGAAGCTTTCTTT	CASSPAVGQGSTEAFF
TRBJ2-7	.	many	TRBV12-3/TRBV12-4	TGTGCCAGCAGTCGAAGACAGGACTACGAGCAGTACTTC	CASSRRQDYEQYF
TRBJ2-7	TRBD1	many	TRBV18	TGTGCCAGCAGCCCGGGACAGTCCTACGAGCAGTACTTC	CASSPGQSYEQYF
TRBJ2-7	.	many	TRBV10-3	TGTGCCATCAGTGAGTCCGGGGGCTGGTACGAGCAGTACTTC	CAISESGGWYEQYF
TRBJ2-3	.	few	TRBV6-5	TGTGCCAGCAGTTACACTAGTTTGAAGGGAATGAGGCCAGATACGCAGTATTTT	CASSYTSLKGMRPDTQYF
TRBJ2-7	.	many	TRBV12-3/TRBV12-4	TGTGCCAGCAGTCCTGAAGTCCGGCACGAGCAGTACTTC	CASSPEVRHEQYF
TRBJ2-6	TRBD1	few	TRBV20-1	TGCAGTGCTAGAGTCCGGGACAGGGAGGCTGGGGCCAACGTCCTGACTTTC	CSARVRDREAGANVLTF
TRBJ2-7	TRBD1	.	TRBV7-2	TGTGCCAGCAGCTTAAGTAGGACAGGGGATGGCGAGCAGTACTTC	CASSLSRTGDGEQYF
TRBJ2-3	.	few	TRBV2	TGTGCCAGCAGGGAGGACCCGGGAGTCCCCACAGATACGCAGTATTTT	CASREDPGVPTDTQYF
TRBJ2-3	.	many	TRBV12-3/TRBV12-4	TGTGCCAGCAGTTTACTGTTCACAGATACGCAGTATTTT	CASSLLFTDTQYF
TRBJ1-1	.	many	TRBV12-3/TRBV12-4	TGTGCCAGCAGTCCTGTAAGGAACACTGAAGCTTTCTTT	CASSPVRNTEAFF
TRBJ2-7	TRBD2	.	TRBV7-2	TGTGCCAGCAGCTTTGGACTAGCGGGGGTTCAGGAGCAGTACTTC	CASSFGLAGVQEQYF
TRBJ2-1	TRBD2	few	TRBV20-1	TGCAGTGCTAGAGTTGCGGGAGTCTATGAGCAGTTCTTC	CSARVAGVYEQFF
TRBJ2-1	TRBD2	many	TRBV20-1	TGCAGTGCTAGCGGACTAGCGGGAGGTTACAATGAGCAGTTCTTC	CSASGLAGGYNEQFF
TRBJ1-4	TRBD1	.	TRBV7-9	TGTGCCAGCAGCACCGGCGACAGGGGCACTAATGAAAAACTGTTTTTT	CASSTGDRGTNEKLFF
TRBJ2-2	TRBD2	.	TRBV2	TGTGCCAGCAGGACGACTAGCCCCGGGGAGCTGTTTTTT	CASRTTSPGELFF